This T cell receptor (beta chain) was retrieved from a study of Tregs in tolerant kidney transplant recipients (dated by TCRdb to about 2019). Background for the entire study: Transplants used related donors with nonmyeloablative bone marrow transplantation; mixed chimerism was transient in the human trials. The study applied TCRbeta sequencing to find donor-specific regulatory T cells before combined kidney and bone marrow transplantation and then followed those same cells after transplant.

Taken from the germline V gene (reference sequence), the CDR1 and CDR2 loops are SEHNR and FQNEAQ. Relative to germline, V is 7 bases shorter and J is 0 bases shorter, with 4 bases between their ends. Including the terminal cysteine and phenylalanine, the CDR3 comprises 12 residues. Of the read, only the CDR3 DNA is kept; its 36 bases are in frame from base 1. Genomic DNA was extracted from sorted cells with the QIAGEN DNeasy Blood and Tissue Kit for TCRbeta CDR3 sequencing. High-throughput TCRbeta CDR3 sequencing, including PCR amplification with bias correction and internal controls, was performed commercially through immunoSEQ. In the original analysis: Unique productive TCRbeta sequences were defined by CDR3 nucleotide sequence where primers matched, and otherwise by CDR3 amino acid sequence together with Vbeta and Jbeta genes. To correct sorting error, sequences shared between sorted populations at a frequency ratio of 2:1 or less were removed; the rest were assigned to the higher population. Sequences were defined as donor-reactive when expanded at least 5-fold in CFSE-low cells versus unstimulated cells and present at a frequency of at least 0.01% in CFSE-low cells. Repertoire divergence was quantified by Jensen-Shannon divergence using the top 100 TCRbeta sequences ranked by frequency. For samples with multiple sequencing runs, sorting error was corrected separately for each run before the runs were pooled. TCRdb limited this immuneACCESS table to in-frame rearrangements with V and J called. A share of clones is missing; checked studies link under half to unresolved V genes, and the rest is unexplained. V and J calls and clone size are copied from that table; D and trimming were computed from the DNA. The sample table records around 98,000 clones; 93% of these occur just once. The ten largest clonotypes hold 0.46% of the sample.

Study-level results and caveats: Expanding Tregs with activated donor B cells appeared to identify the most biologically relevant and donor-specific TCRbeta repertoire. For some patients, the PCR primers changed as time went on, which meant samples from those patients could not be compared with one another at the nucleotide level. The study was constrained by small patient numbers, and validation of the findings is required in larger populations and under other immunosuppression protocols. Biological reproducibility was not examined directly, but technical replication error appeared to be minimal. In tolerant patients, the expansion of donor-specific Tregs was greater than global Treg expansion, suggesting that the expansion was antigen-driven rather than nonspecific.

In the paper's terms, the time point label means: blood sample drawn before combined kidney and bone marrow transplant. Unstimulated Tregs (CD4+CD25+CD127-), CD4+ non-Tregs (CD4+CD25-), CD4 and CD8 cells were FACS-sorted from thawed PBMCs. The patients were a handful of recipients of combined kidney and bone marrow transplants from the ITN036ST trial, and samples were available only for these trial subjects. Healthy control blood was processed to PBMCs with a Ficoll density gradient and then cryopreserved, whereas patient PBMCs were collected both before and after transplant. The count of this clone is one. No cognate antigen has been identified for it. The input lacks base qualities; no much larger clone sits a single base away.

The sequencing used CD4+ T cells from blood, collected before the transplant. The receptor was derived from a human donor who received a combined kidney and bone marrow transplant. The V gene is TRBV7-9 and the J gene is TRBJ1-5; no D gene call is confident. The CDR3 reads as follows: CASTDSNQPQHF. The DNA sequence is as follows: TGTGCCAGCACAGATAGCAATCAGCCCCAGCATTTT.